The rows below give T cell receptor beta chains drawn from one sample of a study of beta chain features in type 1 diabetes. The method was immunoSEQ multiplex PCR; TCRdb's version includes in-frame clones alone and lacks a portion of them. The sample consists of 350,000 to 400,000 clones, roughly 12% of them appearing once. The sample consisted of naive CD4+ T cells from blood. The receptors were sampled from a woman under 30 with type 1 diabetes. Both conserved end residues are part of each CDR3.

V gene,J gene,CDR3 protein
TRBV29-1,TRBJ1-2,CSVTGGYGYTF
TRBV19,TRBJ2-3,CASSLLAGVTDTQYF
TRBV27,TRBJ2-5,CASSKRDQETQYF
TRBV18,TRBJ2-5,CASSRFDGREETQYF
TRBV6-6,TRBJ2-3,CASSPRSDTQYF
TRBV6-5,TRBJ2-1,CASSYYPLAGGYEQFF
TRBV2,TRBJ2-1,CASSAVGAGGRNEQFF
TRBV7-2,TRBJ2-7,CASSRSSYEQYF
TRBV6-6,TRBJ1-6,CASINERGSRSPLHF
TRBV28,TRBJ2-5,CASSSGTTPETQYF
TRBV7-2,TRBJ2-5,CASSLVQAGGGETQYF
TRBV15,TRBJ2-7,CATSRDQWNEAYEQYF
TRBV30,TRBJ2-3,CAWSVAGVGDTQYF
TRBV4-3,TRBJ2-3,CASSPGTSGGITDTQYF
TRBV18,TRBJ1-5,CASSTGQGMKVAQHF
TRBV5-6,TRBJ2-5,CASSSFGTGLKQETQYF
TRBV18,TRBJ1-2,CASSQDSLYGYTF
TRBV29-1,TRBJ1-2,CSVGQGGGYTF
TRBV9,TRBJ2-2,CASSTSGTGVTGELFF
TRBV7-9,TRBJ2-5,CASSEQGEETQYF
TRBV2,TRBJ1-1,CASRTGVTEAFF
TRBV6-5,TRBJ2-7,CASRRGTADYEQYF
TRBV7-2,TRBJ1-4,CASSPWTGDEKLFF